These 24 T cell receptor beta chains came from one sample sequenced in a study of human T cells and chemical hapten exposure (dated by TCRdb to the early 2020s). The time point label of this sample denotes: patch test 2, 6 weeks after DPC sensitization. Taken with the paper, the label for treatment or condition translates to: therapeutic diphenylcyclopropenone sensitization with weekly scalp DPC. Unfractionated whole blood was collected in Tempus Blood RNA tubes, and total RNA was extracted from that blood. Receptor amplification or capture employed RACE. Sequencing used a NextSeq 500. TCRdb passed the public sequencing reads through fastp at Q25 and MiXCR, retaining productive beta sequences. CDR3 protein sequences are deduplicated, and each keeps its most common genes and DNA. For this sample the table gives some 42,000 distinct CDR3 sequences, of which 9.5% to 10% were detected only once. The biggest ten clones account for around 15% of the sample.

Sample: whole blood, taken in connection with sensitization to the hapten diphenylcyclopropenone (DPC). The receptors shown here come from a woman younger than 45 with alopecia areata. Some clones in this sample may be carry-over from other donors' samples.

Only a few counts were recorded for this clonotype. This sequence joins TRBV6-6 and TRBJ1-6, with D maybe TRBD1 (5 bases). Germline assignment: CDR1 MNHNY and CDR2 SVGAGI (reference sequence). The length of the CDR3 is 15 residues. V was clipped by 4 bases and J by 5 bases, with 12 bases between them. CDR3 residues: CASSFGTDHNSPLHF. The CDR3 coding sequence is TGTGCCAGCAGTTTCGGGACCGACCATAATTCACCCCTCCACTTT.

This clonotype has at least ten counts. The V and J genes are TRBV25-1 and TRBJ2-3, with 8 bases matching TRBD1. V was clipped by 4 bases and J by 0 bases; unmatched bases: 21. The CDR3 extends over 21 amino acids. Germline V CDR1 and CDR2: MGHDK, SYGVNS. The CDR3 DNA sequence: TGTGCCAGCAGTGGCTGGGGGGACAGGAGCGGCCTCGGCACTAGCACAGATACGCAGTATTTT. Protein: CASSGWGDRSGLGTSTDTQYF.

This clonotype was counted at least ten times. The V and J genes are TRBV7-2 and TRBJ2-5; maybe TRBD1 (5 bases). The CDR3 is made up of 13 amino acids. Trimming cost V 5 bases and J 4 bases, with 11 bases left between them. Germline assignment: CDR1 SGHTA and CDR2 FQGNSA. CDR3 amino acids: CASSLRQLETQYF. The CDR3 nucleotides read TGTGCCAGCAGCCTTCGACAGCTAGAGACCCAGTACTTC.

This clonotype appeared many times. V and J are TRBV20-1 and TRBJ2-2, with a possible D match to TRBD2 (6 bases). The germline V gene has CDR1 DFQATT and CDR2 SNEGSKA (reference sequence). The CDR3 totals 15 residues. The V and J ends lost 0 bases and 3 bases respectively, with 11 bases between them. Here the CDR3 reads CSARDTGLHTGELFF. The CDR3, as DNA: TGCAGTGCTAGAGACACGGGACTCCACACCGGGGAGCTGTTTTTT.

V and J are TRBV19 and TRBJ1-1, with 9 bases that match TRBD1. This CDR3 is 14 amino acids long. Germline CDR1 LNHDA, CDR2 SQIVND (reference sequence). After removal of 6 bases from V and 1 base from J, the junction contained 3 bases not matched to a gene. CDR3 DNA: TGTGCCAGTAGCACGGGACAGGGGAACACTGAAGCTTTCTTT. Translation: CASSTGQGNTEAFF.

This clonotype turned up a few times. The chain has TRBV2 and TRBJ1-6; 8 bases are shared with TRBD1. V gave up 0 bases and J gave up 8 bases; unmatched junction bases: 3. CDR3 length equals 15 residues. The germline V gene encodes CDR1 SNHLY and CDR2 FYNNEI. The DNA of the CDR3 is TGTGCCAGCAGTGAAGCTCAGGGGGCGCATTCACCCCTCCACTTT. It translates to CASSEAQGAHSPLHF.

This clonotype came up many times. The gene calls are TRBV6-4 and TRBJ2-3, with 11 nucleotides matching TRBD2. This CDR3 contains 14 residues. From germline, CDR1 is MRHNA and CDR2 SNTAGT. With 0 bases clipped from V and 8 bases from J, the junction kept 1 base outside the gene matches. The CDR3 DNA sequence: TGTGCCAGCAGTGACTCTAGCGGGGGGGCTACGCAGTATTTT. This codes for CASSDSSGGATQYF.

This clonotype was seen only a few times. This chain links TRBV20-1 with TRBJ2-7; D gene ambiguous. The V and J ends lost 0 bases and 3 bases respectively, with 15 bases between them. Germline V gene lookup returns CDR1 DFQATT and CDR2 SNEGSKA (reference sequence). The length of the CDR3 is 15 residues. The chain's CDR3 is CSARDPRSSDYEQYF. CDR3 nucleotide sequence: TGCAGTGCTAGAGATCCAAGGTCCTCGGACTACGAGCAGTACTTC.

This clonotype appeared a few times. V usage is TRBV7-7 and J usage is TRBJ2-3; D might be TRBD2 (5 bases). This CDR3 region has 13 residues. Germline V gene lookup returns CDR1 SSHAT and CDR2 FNYEAQ (reference sequence). Trimming removed 3 bases at V and 9 bases at J, with 13 bases between. The chain's CDR3 is CASSLSESGTQYF. CDR3 bases: TGTGCCAGCAGCTTGTCGGAGTCGGGGACGCAGTATTTT.

The chain carries TRBV10-3 and TRBJ2-2; no clear D. The CDR3 is made up of 17 amino acids. CDR1 and CDR2 from the germline V gene are ENHRY and SYGVKD. The V and J ends lost 8 bases and 0 bases respectively, with 19 bases between them. The CDR3 DNA reads TGTGCCATCCAAACCGGGCGATCAATATCGAACACCGGGGAGCTGTTTTTT. Residues: CAIQTGRSISNTGELFF.

In this sample, this clonotype is large. This chain joins TRBV7-6 and TRBJ2-1; 15 nucleotides line up with TRBD2. The V gene's germline CDR1 is SGHVS and CDR2 FNYEAQ. The CDR3 sequence is 18 residues long. Trimming took 4 bases from V and 3 from J; bases not matched to a gene: 7. CDR3 DNA: TGTGCCAGCAGCTCCGGACTAGCGGGGGGGCCTGTCTACAATGAGCAGTTCTTC. Protein sequence: CASSSGLAGGPVYNEQFF.

The V call is TRBV2, the J call TRBJ2-1; 12 nucleotides align to TRBD2. Trimming cost V 4 bases and J 9 bases; bases outside gene matches: 10. The CDR3 spans 16 residues. CDR1 is SNHLY and CDR2 is FYNNEI in the germline V gene. Here the CDR3 reads CASSAGLAGGLVEQFF. The DNA of the CDR3 is TGTGCCAGCAGTGCTGGTCTAGCGGGGGGGCTGGTTGAGCAGTTCTTC.

The sample holds a few counts of this clonotype. The rearrangement joins TRBV6-2 or TRBV6-3 to TRBJ1-1; the match to TRBD1 covers 9 bases. Trimming at V came to 7 bases and at J to 4 bases, leaving 19 bases not matched to a gene. Per germline, CDR1 MNHEY and CDR2 SVGEGT. This CDR3 comprises 18 residues. Written as DNA, the CDR3 is TGTGCCAGCACCATACGGGCCGCACAGGGGGCGAGAGGCACTGAAGCTTTCTTT. Residues: CASTIRAAQGARGTEAFF.

The chain employs TRBV3-2 and TRBJ1-1. TRBV3-2 is a pseudogene locus. The CDR3 sequence is 15 residues long. For the CDR3, the DNA is TGTGCCAGCAGCCAAGCGGTTGGGCAGAACACTGAAGCTTTCTTT. The encoded protein is CASSQAVGQNTEAFF.

This clonotype was seen many times. V is TRBV11-1 and J is TRBJ2-3; 14 bases are a match to TRBD2. Germline CDR1 and CDR2: SGHAT and FQDESV (reference sequence). The V and J ends lost 5 bases and 2 bases, in that order; junction bases with no gene match: 9. This CDR3 has 18 amino acids. CDR3 coding DNA: TGTGCCAGCAGCGTCGGGACTAGCGGGGGCCACCACACAGATACGCAGTATTTT. This encodes CASSVGTSGGHHTDTQYF.

This clonotype was counted a few times. The CDR3 DNA is TGTGCCAGCTCACCAAGACAGCCCTCTGGAAACACCATATATTTT. This translates into CASSPRQPSGNTIYF. V is TRBV18 and J is TRBJ1-3; a possible D gene is TRBD1 (5 bases). Germline V gene sequence: CDR1 KGHSH, CDR2 LQKENI. Trimming shortened V by 2 bases and J by 0 bases, and 8 bases separated the two germline ends. The CDR3 extends over 15 amino acids.

V gene TRBV4-2 combines with J gene TRBJ2-7, with D possibly matching TRBD2 (6 bases). Trimming removed 0 bases at V and 0 bases at J, with 9 bases between. Per the germline V gene, CDR1 is LGHNA and CDR2 is YNFKEQ. The CDR3 has 15 residues. The CDR3 region has the DNA TGTGCCAGCAGCCAAGATGAGACTAGCTCCTACGAGCAGTACTTC. Its protein product is CASSQDETSSYEQYF.

Many counts were recorded for this clonotype. This chain joins TRBV10-3 and TRBJ2-7, with TRBD1 matching over 7 bases. Trimming at V came to 3 bases and at J to 6 bases, leaving 2 bases not matched to a gene. Germline V CDR1 and CDR2: ENHRY, SYGVKD. The CDR3 totals 12 residues. The CDR3 coding sequence is TGTGCCATCAGTGACAACAGGGGCGAGCAGTACTTC. It encodes CAISDNRGEQYF.

This clonotype was observed a handful of times. This sequence joins TRBV7-8 and TRBJ2-5; D may be TRBD1 or TRBD2 (6 bases each). The CDR3 covers 10 residues. V was clipped by 11 bases and J by 5 bases, with 9 bases between them. Per germline, CDR1 SGHVS and CDR2 FQNEAQ. CDR3 loop: CARGGETQYF. The CDR3 DNA sequence: TGTGCCCGAGGGGGGGAGACCCAGTACTTC.

This clonotype came up a few times. The chain is built from TRBV5-4 and TRBJ1-2, with D unresolved. Trimming took 0 bases from V and 6 from J, leaving 15 bases between them. The CDR3 length is 15 residues. From germline, CDR1 is SGHNT and CDR2 YYREEE (reference sequence). CDR3 nucleotide sequence: TGTGCCAGCAGCTTGGAGATGGCGGATTCTCATGGCTACACCTTC. Translated: CASSLEMADSHGYTF. Together with reference TRBV5-4 and TRBJ1-2, the CDR3 gives the full variable domain: ETGVTQSPTHLIKTRGQQVTLRCSSQSGHNTVSWYQQALGQGPQFIFQYYREEENGRGNFPPRFSGLQFPNYSSELNVNALELDDSALYLCASSLEMADSHGYTFGSGTRLTVV.

This clonotype has only a few counts. The V gene is TRBV28, the J gene TRBJ2-2, with D perhaps TRBD1 (6 bases). Trimming shortened V by 5 bases and J by 5 bases, and 24 bases separated the two germline ends. From germline, CDR1 is MDHEN and CDR2 SYDVKM. The CDR3 is 18 amino acids. CDR3 DNA: TGTGCCAGCAGTATCCTCGCCGGGACAAACTTTGTTACCGGGGAGCTGTTTTTT. It yields the protein CASSILAGTNFVTGELFF.

This clonotype has just a few counts. The genes are TRBV28 and TRBJ2-7; D not certain. From germline, CDR1 is MDHEN and CDR2 SYDVKM. This CDR3 contains 12 residues. V was trimmed by 4 bases and J by 6 bases, leaving 10 bases between them. CDR3 loop: CASSSPTSEQYF. The CDR3 region has the DNA TGTGCCAGCAGTTCCCCTACATCCGAGCAGTACTTC. Drawing the rest from reference TRBV28 and TRBJ2-7, the complete variable domain is DVKVTQSSRYLVKRTGEKVFLECVQDMDHENMFWYRQDPGLGLRLIYFSYDVKMKEKGDIPEGYSVSREKKERFSLILESASTNQTSMYLCASSSPTSEQYFGPGTRLTVT.

V gene TRBV28 combines with J gene TRBJ2-7; no firm D call. CDR3 size: 11 residues. CDR1 and CDR2 from the germline V gene are MDHEN and SYDVKM. The V gene lost 8 bases and the J gene lost 6 bases, with 11 bases spanning the gap. The CDR3 DNA sequence: TGTGCCAGCCGGACGCTTGTCGAGCAGTACTTC. This codes for CASRTLVEQYF. The whole variable domain, filled in from reference TRBV28 and TRBJ2-7, reads DVKVTQSSRYLVKRTGEKVFLECVQDMDHENMFWYRQDPGLGLRLIYFSYDVKMKEKGDIPEGYSVSREKKERFSLILESASTNQTSMYLCASRTLVEQYFGPGTRLTVT.

This clonotype turned up a few times. This rearrangement joins TRBV7-2 to TRBJ2-5; 7 bases are shared with TRBD2. Looked up from germline, CDR1 is SGHTA and CDR2 is FQGNSA. With 0 bases clipped from V and 5 bases from J, the junction kept 6 bases outside the gene matches. The CDR3 length is 15 residues. The CDR3 DNA follows: TGTGCCAGCAGCTTAGCGGGACGGGAGGAGGAGACCCAGTACTTC. This translates into CASSLAGREEETQYF.